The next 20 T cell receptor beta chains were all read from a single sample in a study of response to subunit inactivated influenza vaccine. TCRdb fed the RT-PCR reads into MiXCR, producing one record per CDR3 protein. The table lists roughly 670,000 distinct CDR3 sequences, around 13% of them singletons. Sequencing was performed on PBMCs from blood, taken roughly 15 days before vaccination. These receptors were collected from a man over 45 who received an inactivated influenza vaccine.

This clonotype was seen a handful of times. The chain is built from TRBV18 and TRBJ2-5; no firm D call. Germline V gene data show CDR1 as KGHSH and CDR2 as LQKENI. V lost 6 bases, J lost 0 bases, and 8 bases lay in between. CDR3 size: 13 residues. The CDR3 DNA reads TGTGCCAGCTCCGTCCGGAACCAAGAGACCCAGTACTTC. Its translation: CASSVRNQETQYF. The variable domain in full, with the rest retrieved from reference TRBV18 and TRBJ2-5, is NAGVMQNPRHLVRRRGQEARLRCSPMKGHSHVYWYRQLPEEGLKFMVYLQKENIIDESGMPKERFSAEFPKEGPSILRIQQVVRGDSAAYFCASSVRNQETQYFGPGTRLLVL.

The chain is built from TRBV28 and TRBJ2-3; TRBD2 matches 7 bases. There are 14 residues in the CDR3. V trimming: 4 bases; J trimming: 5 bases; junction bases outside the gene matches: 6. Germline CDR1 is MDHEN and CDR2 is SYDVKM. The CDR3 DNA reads TGTGCCAGCAGTTGGGGGGGAAGGGAAGATACGCAGTATTTT. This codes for CASSWGGREDTQYF.

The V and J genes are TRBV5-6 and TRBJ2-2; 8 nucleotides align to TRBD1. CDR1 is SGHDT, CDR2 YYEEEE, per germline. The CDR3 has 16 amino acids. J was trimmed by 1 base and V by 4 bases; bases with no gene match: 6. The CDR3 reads CASSTLDRVNTGELFF. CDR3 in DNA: TGTGCCAGCAGCACCTTGGACAGGGTGAACACCGGGGAGCTGTTTTTT.

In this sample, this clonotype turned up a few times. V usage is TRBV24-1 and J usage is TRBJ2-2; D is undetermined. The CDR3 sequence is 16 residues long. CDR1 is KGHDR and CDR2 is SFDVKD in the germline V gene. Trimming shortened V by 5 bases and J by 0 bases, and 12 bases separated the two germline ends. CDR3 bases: TGTGCCACCAGTGCCCTAGACAAGCCGAACACCGGGGAGCTGTTTTTT. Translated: CATSALDKPNTGELFF.

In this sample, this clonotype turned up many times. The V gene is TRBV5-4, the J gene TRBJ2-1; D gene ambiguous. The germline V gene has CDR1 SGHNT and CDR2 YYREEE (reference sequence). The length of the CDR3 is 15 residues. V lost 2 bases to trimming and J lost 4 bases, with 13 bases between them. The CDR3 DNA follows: TGTGCCAGCAGCTTTGGTTCCCAGATTTACAATGAGCAGTTCTTC. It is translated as CASSFGSQIYNEQFF.

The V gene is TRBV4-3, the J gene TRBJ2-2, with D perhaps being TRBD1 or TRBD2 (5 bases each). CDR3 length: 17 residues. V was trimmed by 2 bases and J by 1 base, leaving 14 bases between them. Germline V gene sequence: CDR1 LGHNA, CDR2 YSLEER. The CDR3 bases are TGCGCCAGCAGCCAAAACTACAGGAGCGGGAACACCGGGGAGCTGTTTTTT. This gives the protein CASSQNYRSGNTGELFF.

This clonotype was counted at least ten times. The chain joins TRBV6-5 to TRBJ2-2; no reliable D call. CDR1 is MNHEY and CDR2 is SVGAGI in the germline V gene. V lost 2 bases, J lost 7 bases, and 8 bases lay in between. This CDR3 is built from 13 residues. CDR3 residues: CASSYGRVGELFF. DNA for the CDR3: TGTGCCAGCAGTTACGGGCGTGTCGGGGAGCTGTTTTTT.

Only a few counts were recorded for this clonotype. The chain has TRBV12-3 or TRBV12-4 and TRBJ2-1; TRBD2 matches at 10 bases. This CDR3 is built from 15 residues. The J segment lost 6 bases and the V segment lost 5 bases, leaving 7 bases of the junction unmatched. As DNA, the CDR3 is TGTGCCAGCAGTCTTACTAGCGGGAACGTCAATGAGCAGTTCTTC. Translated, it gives CASSLTSGNVNEQFF.

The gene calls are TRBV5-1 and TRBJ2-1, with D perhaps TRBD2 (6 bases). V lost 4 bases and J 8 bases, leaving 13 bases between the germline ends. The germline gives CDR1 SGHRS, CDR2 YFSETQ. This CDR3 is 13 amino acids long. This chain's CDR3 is CASSPGRSYEQFF. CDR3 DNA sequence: TGCGCCAGCAGCCCGGGGAGGAGTTATGAGCAGTTCTTC.

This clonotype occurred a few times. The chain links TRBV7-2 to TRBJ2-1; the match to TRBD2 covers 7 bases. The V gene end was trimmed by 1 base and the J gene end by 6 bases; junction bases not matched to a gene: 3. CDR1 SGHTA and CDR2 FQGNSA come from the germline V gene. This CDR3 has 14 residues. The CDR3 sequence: CASSLVASGNEQFF. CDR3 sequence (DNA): TGTGCCAGCAGCTTAGTCGCTAGCGGCAATGAGCAGTTCTTC.

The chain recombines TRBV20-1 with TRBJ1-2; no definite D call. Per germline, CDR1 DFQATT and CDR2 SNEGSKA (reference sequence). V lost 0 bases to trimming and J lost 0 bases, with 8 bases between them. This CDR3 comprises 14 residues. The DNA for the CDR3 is TGCAGTGCTAGAGATTTTAAGGCTAACTATGGCTACACCTTC. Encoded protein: CSARDFKANYGYTF.

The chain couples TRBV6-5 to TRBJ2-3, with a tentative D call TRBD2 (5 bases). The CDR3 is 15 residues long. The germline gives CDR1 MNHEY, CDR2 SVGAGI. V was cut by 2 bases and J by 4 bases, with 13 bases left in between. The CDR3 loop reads CASSYAGPGADTQYF. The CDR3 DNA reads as TGTGCCAGCAGTTACGCAGGCCCCGGGGCAGATACGCAGTATTTT.

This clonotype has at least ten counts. Here the CDR3 reads CSAHGARGETQYF. CDR3 nucleotide sequence: TGCAGTGCTCACGGGGCAAGGGGAGAGACCCAGTACTTC. V and J are TRBV20-1 and TRBJ2-5, with D perhaps TRBD1 or TRBD2 (5 bases each). Germline assignment: CDR1 DFQATT and CDR2 SNEGSKA (reference sequence). The CDR3 sequence is 13 residues long. Trimming shortened V by 5 bases and J by 4 bases, and 14 bases separated the two germline ends.

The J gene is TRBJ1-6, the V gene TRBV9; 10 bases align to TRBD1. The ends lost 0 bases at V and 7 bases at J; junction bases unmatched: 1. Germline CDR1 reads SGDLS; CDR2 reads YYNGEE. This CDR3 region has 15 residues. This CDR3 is CASSVGGQGNSPLHF. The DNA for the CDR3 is TGTGCCAGCAGCGTAGGGGGACAGGGGAATTCACCCCTCCACTTT.

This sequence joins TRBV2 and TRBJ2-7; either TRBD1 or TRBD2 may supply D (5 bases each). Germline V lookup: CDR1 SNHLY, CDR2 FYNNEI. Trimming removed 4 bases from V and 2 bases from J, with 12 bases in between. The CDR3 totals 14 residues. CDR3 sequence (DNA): TGTGCCAGCAGTGCGGAAGGGACCACCTACGAGCAGTACTTC. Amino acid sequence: CASSAEGTTYEQYF.

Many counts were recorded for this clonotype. The CDR3 protein is CASSQDHILAGGHNEQFF. The CDR3 DNA sequence: TGCGCCAGCAGCCAAGACCACATCCTAGCGGGAGGGCACAATGAGCAGTTCTTC. This chain connects TRBV4-3 to TRBJ2-1; 12 bases agree with TRBD2. Unmatched junction bases numbered 8, after V lost 0 bases and J lost 5 bases. The CDR3 length is 18 residues. Germline V lookup: CDR1 LGHNA, CDR2 YSLEER.

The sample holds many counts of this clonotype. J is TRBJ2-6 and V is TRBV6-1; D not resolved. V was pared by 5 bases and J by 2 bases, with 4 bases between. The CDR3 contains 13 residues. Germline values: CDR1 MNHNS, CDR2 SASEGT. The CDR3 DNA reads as TGTGCCAGCAGTCCAGCTGGGGCCAACGTCCTGACTTTC. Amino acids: CASSPAGANVLTF.

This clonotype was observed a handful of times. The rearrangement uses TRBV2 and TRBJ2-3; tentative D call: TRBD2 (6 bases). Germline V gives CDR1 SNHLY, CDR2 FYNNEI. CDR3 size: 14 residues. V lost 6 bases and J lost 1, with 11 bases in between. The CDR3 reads CASRAGLRTDTQYF. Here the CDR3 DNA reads TGTGCCAGCAGGGCGGGACTGCGCACAGATACGCAGTATTTT.

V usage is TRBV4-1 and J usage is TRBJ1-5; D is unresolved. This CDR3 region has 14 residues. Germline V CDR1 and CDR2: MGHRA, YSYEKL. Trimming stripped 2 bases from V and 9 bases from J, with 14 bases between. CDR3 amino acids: CASSQIGGPGPQHF. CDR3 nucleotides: TGCGCCAGCAGCCAAATAGGAGGGCCCGGGCCCCAGCATTTT.

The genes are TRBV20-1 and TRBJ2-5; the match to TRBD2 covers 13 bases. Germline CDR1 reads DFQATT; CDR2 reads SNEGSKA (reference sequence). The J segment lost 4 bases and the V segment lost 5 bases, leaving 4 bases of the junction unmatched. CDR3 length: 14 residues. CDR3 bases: TGCAGTGCTTCCGGGACTAGCGGGATAGAGACCCAGTACTTC. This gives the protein CSASGTSGIETQYF.